What follows describes a single TCR beta chain. Its antigen remains unknown. These data are taken from a study of shared clonotypes between healthy human individuals. Study information: The cohort comprised a couple of women and a few men. Their ages spanned 18 to 49 years. Overall study findings and caveats: Naive CD4 clonotypes overlapped across a handful of donors at approximately 5%. Naive subsets tended to show greater estimated richness than memory subsets.

V was cut by 7 bases and J by 3 bases, with 12 bases left in between. Looked up from germline, CDR1 is MNHNY and CDR2 is SVGAGI (reference sequence). CDR3 size: 13 residues. Assay execution proceeded at the deep level. The table came from immunoSEQ multiplex PCR; TCRdb's copy has only in-frame clones and leaves some out. The data hold around 2.5 million clones, with approximately 93% observed a single time. The TCR sequence derives from a man between 18 and 35 years old in good health. Some clones in this sample may be carry-over from other donors' samples. The sequencing sample was made of naive CD4+ T cells from PBMCs. Subset noted: CD45RA+ positively selected. The chain links TRBV6-6 to TRBJ1-2; a possible D gene is TRBD1 (5 bases). The chain's CDR3 is CASKLRVDYGYTF. The CDR3 coding sequence is TGTGCCAGCAAGCTCAGGGTTGACTATGGCTACACCTTC.